This TCR beta chain was retrieved from a study of CD8 T cells in Susac syndrome. The CDR3 extends over 14 amino acids. V was trimmed by 4 bases and J by 4 bases, leaving 11 bases between them. Per the germline V gene, CDR1 is SQVTM and CDR2 is ANQGSEA. When the RNA was reverse transcribed, random hexamers were used with an input of about 0.45 to 1 ug. TCRdb analysed the immunoSEQ multiplex PCR reads with MiXCR anew, one entry per CDR3 protein. Of roughly 130,000 distinct CDR3 sequences in the sample, roughly 96% were seen once. The sample comprised CD4+ T cells from PBMCs. The receptor comes from a human donor in good health. The chain recombines TRBV29-1 with TRBJ2-6, with D uncertain. CDR3 sequence (DNA): TGCAGCGTTGCAAAGATGAGCGGGGCCAACGTCCTGACTTTC. Residues: CSVAKMSGANVLTF.